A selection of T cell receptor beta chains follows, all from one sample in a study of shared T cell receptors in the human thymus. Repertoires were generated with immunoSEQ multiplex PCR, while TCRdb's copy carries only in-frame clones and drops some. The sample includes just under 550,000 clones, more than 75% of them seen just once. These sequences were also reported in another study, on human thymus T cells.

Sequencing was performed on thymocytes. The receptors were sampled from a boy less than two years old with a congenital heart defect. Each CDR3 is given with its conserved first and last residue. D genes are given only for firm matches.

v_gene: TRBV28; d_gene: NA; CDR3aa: CASSRVKERGQVGRVRTDTQYF
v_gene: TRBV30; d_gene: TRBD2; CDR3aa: CAWSVMFGRDQETQYF
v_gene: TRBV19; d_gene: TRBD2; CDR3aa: CASSAGTSVLPTSTDTQYF
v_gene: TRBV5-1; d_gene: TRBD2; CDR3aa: CASSSTRGGGWYNEQFF
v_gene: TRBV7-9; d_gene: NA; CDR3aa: CASSSGHRYSNQPQHF
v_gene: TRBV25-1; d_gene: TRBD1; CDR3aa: CASSLQGRGNTIYF
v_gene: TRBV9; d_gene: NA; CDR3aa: CASSVALGDPGSGNEKLFF
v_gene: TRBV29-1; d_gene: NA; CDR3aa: CSVGLSPETQYF
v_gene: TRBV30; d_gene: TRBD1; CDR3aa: CAWSAPPALAPGQGTGANVLTF
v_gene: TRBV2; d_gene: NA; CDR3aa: CASPEGTINNEQFF
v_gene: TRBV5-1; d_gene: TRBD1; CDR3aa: CASSGRDRITRQYF
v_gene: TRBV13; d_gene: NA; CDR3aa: CASSEGDTDTQYF
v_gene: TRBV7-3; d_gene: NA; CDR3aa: CASRLGTRAISTDTQYF
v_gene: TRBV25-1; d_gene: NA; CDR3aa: CASSEGLGQHNSYEQYF
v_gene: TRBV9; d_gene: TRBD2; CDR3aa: CASSPRLAGGPDTQYF
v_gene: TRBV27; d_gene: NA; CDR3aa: CASSLPTRIYEQYF
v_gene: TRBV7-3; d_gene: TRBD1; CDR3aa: CASRLDRGTEAFF
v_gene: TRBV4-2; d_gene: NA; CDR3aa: CASSQDGGSGNTIYF
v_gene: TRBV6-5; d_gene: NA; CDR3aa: CASSYSTGRGYNEQFF
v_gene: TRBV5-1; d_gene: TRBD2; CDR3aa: CASSWGGTSGSWETQYF
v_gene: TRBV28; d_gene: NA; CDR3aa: CASSLWPRSYSNQPQHF
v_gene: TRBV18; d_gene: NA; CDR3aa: CASSAGGQPGGGELFF
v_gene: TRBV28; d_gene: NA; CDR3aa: CAVCVGNTIYF
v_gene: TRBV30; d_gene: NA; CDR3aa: CAWSLAGTNYNEQFF
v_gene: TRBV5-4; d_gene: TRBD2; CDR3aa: CASSLGLAGEASTDTQYF
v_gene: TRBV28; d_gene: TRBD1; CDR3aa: CASTIQGSLTDTQYF
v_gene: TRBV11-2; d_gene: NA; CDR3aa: CASSFSVDTQYF
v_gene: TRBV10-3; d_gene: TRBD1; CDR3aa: CAISKDRGQETQYF
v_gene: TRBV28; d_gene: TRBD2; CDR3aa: CASSIPKKGLADTGELFF
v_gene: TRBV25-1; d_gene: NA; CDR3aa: CASTGSGANVLTF
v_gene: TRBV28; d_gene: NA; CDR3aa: CASRGNSGGYGYTF
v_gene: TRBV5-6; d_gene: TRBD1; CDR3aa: CASSAPGQGCTDTQYF
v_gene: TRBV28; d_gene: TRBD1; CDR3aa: CASSPPGQGAGTNEQFF
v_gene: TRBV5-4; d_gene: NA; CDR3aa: CASSLGGASHDSYEQYF
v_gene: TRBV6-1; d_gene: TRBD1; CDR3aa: CASKRGTGGGYEQYF
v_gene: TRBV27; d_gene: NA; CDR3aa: CASTSGETQYF
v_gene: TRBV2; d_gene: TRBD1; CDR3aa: CASSKRDRGNTEAFF